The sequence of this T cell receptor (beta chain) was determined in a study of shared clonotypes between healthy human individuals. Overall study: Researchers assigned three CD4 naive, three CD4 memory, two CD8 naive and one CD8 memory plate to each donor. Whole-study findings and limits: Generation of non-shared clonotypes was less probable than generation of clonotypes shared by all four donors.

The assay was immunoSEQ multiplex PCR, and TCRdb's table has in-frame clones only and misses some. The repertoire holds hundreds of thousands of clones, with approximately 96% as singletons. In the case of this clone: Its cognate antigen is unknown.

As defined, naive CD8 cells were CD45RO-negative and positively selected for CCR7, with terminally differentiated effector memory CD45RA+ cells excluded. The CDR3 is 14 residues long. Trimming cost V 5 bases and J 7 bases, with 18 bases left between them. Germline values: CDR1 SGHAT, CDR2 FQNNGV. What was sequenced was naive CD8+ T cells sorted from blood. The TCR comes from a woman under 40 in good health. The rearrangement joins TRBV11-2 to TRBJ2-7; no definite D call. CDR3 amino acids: CASSPRSSPWEQYF. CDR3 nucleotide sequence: TGTGCCAGCAGCCCACGGTCGTCTCCCTGGGAGCAGTACTTC.